This T cell receptor beta chain was found in a study of T-cell reconstitution after alpha-beta-depleted transplantation in children. The authors prepared the TCRbeta library with unique molecular identifiers. Each CDR3 protein gets one entry after TCRdb re-called the PCR reads with MiXCR. The data hold 500,000 to 750,000 distinct CDR3 sequences, with 27% observed a single time. The table lists this clonotype with a few counts. With 3 bases removed from V and 0 bases from J, the gap between germline ends came to 20 bases. This CDR3 region has 17 residues. Germline V gives CDR1 DFQATT, CDR2 SNEGSKA (reference sequence).

This receptor was obtained from a boy younger than two with Wiskott-Aldrich syndrome, due to receive a stem cell transplant. Here the sequenced sample was PBMCs, taken before TCRalphabeta/CD19-depleted stem cell transplant. The chain combines TRBV20-1 with TRBJ1-2; possibly TRBD1 for D (5 bases). CDR3 in amino acids: CSASRWGRNPANYGYTF. Here the CDR3 DNA reads TGCAGTGCTAGCAGGTGGGGCAGGAATCCTGCTAACTATGGCTACACCTTC.